This is a list of T cell receptor beta chains from one sample in a study of T cells after yellow fever vaccination. In TCRdb, the 5' RACE reads were re-called with MiXCR into one record per CDR3 protein. Of roughly 520,000 distinct CDR3 sequences in the sample, 21% were seen once. Here the sequenced sample was PBMCs, taken approximately 22 days after the first yellow fever vaccination. Receptor source: a man aged 18 to 29 who received the YFV17D yellow fever vaccine. The conserved cysteine and the conserved F or W are not part of the CDR3 here. A D gene is named only where the DNA matches it firmly. Only part of the rows carry a size: once, few, many, or a class if the clone is expanded.

D | J | size | V | CDR3
NA | TRBJ1-1 | few | TRBV6-5 | ASSSTGGDTEAF
NA | TRBJ1-2 | NA | TRBV4-1 | ASSHPSVHYGYT
TRBD1 | TRBJ1-1 | NA | TRBV12-3/TRBV12-4 | ASSKQGRGTEAF
NA | TRBJ1-1 | many | TRBV7-2 | ASSFPYGGSTEAF
NA | TRBJ1-2 | few | TRBV29-1 | SVDLASTNYGYT
NA | TRBJ1-5 | NA | TRBV20-1 | SARWSGATPQH
NA | TRBJ2-2 | NA | TRBV6-5 | ASSSQTVNTGELF
NA | TRBJ2-1 | few | TRBV10-3 | AISAGLYNEQF
NA | TRBJ2-5 | few | TRBV10-3 | AISEIDGTGETQY
NA | TRBJ2-7 | NA | TRBV3-1 | ASSQGTRGQY
NA | TRBJ2-5 | NA | TRBV2 | ASRGGDWQETQY
NA | TRBJ2-1 | NA | TRBV9 | ASSHGTENYNEQF
NA | TRBJ1-3 | NA | TRBV6-1 | ASRRNSGNTIY
NA | TRBJ2-7 | NA | TRBV4-1 | ASSYDANGAYEQY
TRBD2 | TRBJ2-5 | NA | TRBV10-3 | AISESQRGPSQETQY
TRBD1 | TRBJ2-1 | NA | TRBV7-8 | ASSLMQGAYNEQF
NA | TRBJ1-1 | NA | TRBV5-6 | ASSFIWEDTEAF
TRBD1 | TRBJ1-1 | NA | TRBV20-1 | SAQRPGTATTEAF
TRBD1 | TRBJ2-6 | few | TRBV7-3 | ASARTGESSGANVLT
NA | TRBJ2-5 | NA | TRBV4-3 | ASSQEATGPVLLHTQY
NA | TRBJ1-2 | many | TRBV28 | ASSISFYGYT
TRBD1 | TRBJ2-5 | NA | TRBV20-1 | SARTGEGAKTQY
NA | TRBJ2-3 | NA | TRBV24-1 | ATSDQPHSNPSTDTQY
NA | TRBJ1-4 | few | TRBV27 | ASSLYTGRTNEKLF
NA | TRBJ1-6 | NA | TRBV18 | ASSPPRNSPLH
NA | TRBJ1-4 | few | TRBV20-1 | SARDSRTSEKLF
NA | TRBJ2-2 | NA | TRBV5-1 | ASSLEAPTGELF